The clone carrying this TCR beta chain has a handful of counts. The antigen remains undetermined. This record comes from a study of T cell repertoires in cytomegalovirus infection. For the study at large: Shared public TCR beta signatures pointed to both CMV infection and a matching HLA type.

TCRdb reprocessed the reads via MiXCR and lists one record per CDR3 protein. Counted here are 150,000 to 200,000 distinct CDR3 sequences, about 15% occurring once; the ten biggest clones make up about 17%. The CDR3 covers 17 residues. The V end was cut by 4 bases, the J end by 0 bases, with 19 bases between. Germline V gene data show CDR1 as SGDLS and CDR2 as YYNGEE. Study-wide results and caveats: Dominating the ex vivo response were TCR beta clonotypes that were CMV-specific and HLA-C-restricted.

This rearrangement joins TRBV9 to TRBJ1-2, with a weak D call TRBD1 (6 bases). Material for sequencing was CD8+ T cells from PBMCs. The receptor's source is a human donor in good health (CMV status not recorded). Some clones in this sample may be carry-over from other donors' samples. DNA of the CDR3: TGTGCCAGCAGCCCACAGGCAGGGGCCGCAGCTAACTATGGCTACACCTTC. Its protein product is CASSPQAGAAANYGYTF.